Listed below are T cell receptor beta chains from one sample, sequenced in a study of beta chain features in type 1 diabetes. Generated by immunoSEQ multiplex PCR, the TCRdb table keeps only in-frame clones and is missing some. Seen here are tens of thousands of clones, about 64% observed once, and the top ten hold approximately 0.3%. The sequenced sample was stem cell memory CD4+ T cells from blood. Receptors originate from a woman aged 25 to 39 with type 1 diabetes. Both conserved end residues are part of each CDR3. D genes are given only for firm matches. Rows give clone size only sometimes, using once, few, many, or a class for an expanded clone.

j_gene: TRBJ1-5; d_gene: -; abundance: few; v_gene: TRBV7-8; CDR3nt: TGTGCCAGCAGCTCAGGGGTGGATCAGCCCCAGCATTTT; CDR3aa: CASSSGVDQPQHF
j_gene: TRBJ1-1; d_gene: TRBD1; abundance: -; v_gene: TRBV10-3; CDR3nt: TGTGCCATCAGTGCCCGGGACAGGGACACTGAAGCTTTCTTT; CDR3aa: CAISARDRDTEAFF
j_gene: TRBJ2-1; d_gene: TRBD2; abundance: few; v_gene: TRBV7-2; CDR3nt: TGTGCCAGCAGCTCCCAACTAGCGGATGAGCAGTTCTTC; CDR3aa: CASSSQLADEQFF
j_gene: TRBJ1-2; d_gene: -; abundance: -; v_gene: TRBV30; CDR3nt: TGTGCCTGGAGTGCAGGGTCCCCTGGCTACACCTTC; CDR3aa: CAWSAGSPGYTF
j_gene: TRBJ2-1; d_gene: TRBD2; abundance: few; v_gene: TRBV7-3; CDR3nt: TGTGCCAGCAGCTTAGAACTAGCGGGAGTCGAAGAGCAGTTCTTC; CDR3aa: CASSLELAGVEEQFF
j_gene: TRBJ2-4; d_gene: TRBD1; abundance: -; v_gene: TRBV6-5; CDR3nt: TGTGCCAGCAGTTCCACAGGGGGCGGCAAAAACATTCAGTACTTC; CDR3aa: CASSSTGGGKNIQYF
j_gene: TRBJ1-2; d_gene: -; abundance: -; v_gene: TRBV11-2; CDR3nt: TGTGCCAGCAGCCCCTCGGAGGCGGATGGCTACACCTTC; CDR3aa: CASSPSEADGYTF
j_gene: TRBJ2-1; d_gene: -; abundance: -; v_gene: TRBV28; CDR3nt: TGTGCTCACGGCACTAGCCTACTCTACAATGAGCAGTTCTTC; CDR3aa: CAHGTSLLYNEQFF
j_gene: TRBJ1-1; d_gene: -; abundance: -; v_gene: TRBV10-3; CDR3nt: TGTGCCATCAGTTCTCAGGGTGGATGGACTGAAGCTTTCTTT; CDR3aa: CAISSQGGWTEAFF
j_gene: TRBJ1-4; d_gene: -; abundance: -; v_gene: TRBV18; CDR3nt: TGTGCCAGCTCACCAAGGGGAGGTGATGAAAAACTGTTTTTT; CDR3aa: CASSPRGGDEKLFF
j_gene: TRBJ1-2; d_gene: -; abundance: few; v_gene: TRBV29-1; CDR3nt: TGCAGCGTTGAAACAGGGAACTATGGCTACACCTTC; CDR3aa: CSVETGNYGYTF
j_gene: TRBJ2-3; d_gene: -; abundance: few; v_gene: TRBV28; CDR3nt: TGTGCCAGCAGTTCCCCCGGGGGGCATGGCACAGATACGCAGTATTTT; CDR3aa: CASSSPGGHGTDTQYF
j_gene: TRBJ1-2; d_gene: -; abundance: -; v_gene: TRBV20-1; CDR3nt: TGCAGTGCTGATGAGTATGGCTACACCTTC; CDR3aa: CSADEYGYTF
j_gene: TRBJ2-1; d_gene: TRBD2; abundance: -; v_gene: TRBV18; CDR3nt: TGTGCCAGCTCACTTAATAGCGGGAGGGCCTTCAATGAGCAGTTCTTC; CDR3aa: CASSLNSGRAFNEQFF
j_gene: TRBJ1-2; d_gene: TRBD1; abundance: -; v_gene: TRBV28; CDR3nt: TGTGCCAGCAGTGAATCAGGGGGCTATGGCTACACCTTC; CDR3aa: CASSESGGYGYTF
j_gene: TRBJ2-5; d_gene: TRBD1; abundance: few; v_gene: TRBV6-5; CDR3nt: TGTGCCAGCAGTGTTACAGGGGGCCCGGAGACCCAGTACTTC; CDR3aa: CASSVTGGPETQYF
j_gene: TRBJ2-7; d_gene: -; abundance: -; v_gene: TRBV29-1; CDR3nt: TGCAGCGCCCGCTCAGGGGGGTCCTACGAGCAGTACTTC; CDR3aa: CSARSGGSYEQYF
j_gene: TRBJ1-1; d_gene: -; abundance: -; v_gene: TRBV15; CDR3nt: TGTGCCACCTCAAGGGGGGGGACGGTGACTGAAGCTTTCTTT; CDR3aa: CATSRGGTVTEAFF
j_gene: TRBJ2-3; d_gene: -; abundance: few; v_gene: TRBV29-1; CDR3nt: TGCAGCGTTGCCCCGCGGGACAGAGGCACAGATACGCAGTATTTT; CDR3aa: CSVAPRDRGTDTQYF
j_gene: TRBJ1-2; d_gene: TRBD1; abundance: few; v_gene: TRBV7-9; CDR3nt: TGTGCCAGCAGCGAGCCGGGACAGGGGGTGATCACCTATGGCTACACCTTC; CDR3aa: CASSEPGQGVITYGYTF
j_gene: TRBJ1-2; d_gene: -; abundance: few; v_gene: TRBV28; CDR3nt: TGTGCCAGCAGTTCAGTGCCCCGTATGCGCTACACCTTC; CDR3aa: CASSSVPRMRYTF
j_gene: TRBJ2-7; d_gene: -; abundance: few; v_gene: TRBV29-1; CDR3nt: TGCAGCGCCTCTGGGCAGGGGGGATACGAGCAGTACTTC; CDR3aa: CSASGQGGYEQYF
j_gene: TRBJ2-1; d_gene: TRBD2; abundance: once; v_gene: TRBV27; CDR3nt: TGTGCCAGCAGTTTAGGGATAGCGGGAGGGCCTGGAAATGAGCAGTTCTTC; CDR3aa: CASSLGIAGGPGNEQFF
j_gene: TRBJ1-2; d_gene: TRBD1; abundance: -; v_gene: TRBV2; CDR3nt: TGTGCCAGCGGACAGGGGGGGACGTTGAACTATGGCTACACCTTC; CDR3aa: CASGQGGTLNYGYTF
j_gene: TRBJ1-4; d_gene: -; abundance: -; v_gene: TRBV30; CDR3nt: TGTGCCTGGAGTGTACTCAGGGGTGATAATGAAAAACTGTTTTTT; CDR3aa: CAWSVLRGDNEKLFF
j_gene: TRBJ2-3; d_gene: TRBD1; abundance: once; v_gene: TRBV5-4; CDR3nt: TGTGCCAGCAGCCTGGGACAGGGAATTCCCACAGATACGCAGTATTTT; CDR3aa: CASSLGQGIPTDTQYF
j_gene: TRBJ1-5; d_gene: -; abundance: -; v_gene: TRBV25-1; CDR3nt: TGTGCCAGCAGTGACCCAGGGGTCAATCAGCCCCAGCATTTT; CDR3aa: CASSDPGVNQPQHF
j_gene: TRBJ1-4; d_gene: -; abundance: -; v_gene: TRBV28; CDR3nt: TGTGCCAGCAGTTTATCCCAAATTAATGAAAAACTGTTTTTT; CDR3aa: CASSLSQINEKLFF